This TCR beta chain was sequenced in a study of EBV T-cell therapy then PD-1 blockade in nasopharyngeal carcinoma. The sample's treatment: AdE1-LMPpoly-expanded autologous EBV-specific T-cell therapy followed by anti-PD-1 nivolumab. Remarks on this clone: The antigen remains unidentified.

The method was immunoSEQ multiplex PCR; TCRdb's version includes in-frame clones alone and lacks a portion of them. Of 24,000 or so clones in the sample, about 80% are singletons; the top ten hold around 28%. Germline-derived CDR1 and CDR2 are LNHNV and YYDKDF (reference sequence). The V and J ends lost 5 bases and 6 bases, in that order; junction bases with no gene match: 8. This CDR3 comprises 16 residues. The rearrangement joins TRBV15 to TRBJ2-1, with 12 bases matching TRBD1. This receptor was identified in a man aged 35-49 years with nasopharyngeal carcinoma. Sequences were derived from CD8+ T cells from blood, sampled at day 61 from a patient whose treatment included autologous EBV-specific T cells and nivolumab. CDR3 in DNA: TGTGCCACCAGCTATCCGGGACAGGGGGCGCGCAATGAGCAGTTCTTC. It specifies CATSYPGQGARNEQFF.